These 25 T cell receptor beta chains were all obtained from the same sample, sequenced in a study of identical twins. TCRdb independently ran MiXCR on the 5' RACE reads; one entry per CDR3 protein. The sample lists fewer than 500,000 distinct CDR3 sequences; 24% were seen once. The same sample was also studied in work on T cells expressing NK-cell markers.

The sample consisted of CD4+ T cells sorted from blood. The receptors originated from a woman aged 18-35 years in good health.

This clonotype has only a few counts. The chain joins TRBV4-3 to TRBJ2-7; unclear D gene. CDR1 is LGHNA, CDR2 YSLEER, per germline. The V gene lost 4 bases and the J gene lost 7 bases, with 17 bases spanning the gap. The CDR3 spans 14 residues. The CDR3 coding sequence is TGCGCCAGCAGCCCAGAACCCCGGTCTCGAGAGCAGTACTTC. Translating it yields CASSPEPRSREQYF.

The J gene is TRBJ1-2, the V gene TRBV5-1; D is uncertain. The CDR3 is made up of 14 amino acids. The germline V gene encodes CDR1 SGHRS and CDR2 YFSETQ. The V end lost 4 bases, the J end lost 4 bases, and 14 bases lay between the germline ends. CDR3 nucleotide sequence: TGCGCCAGCAGCGTTGACGCAACGATCTATGGCTACACCTTC. Amino acid sequence: CASSVDATIYGYTF.

This clonotype was counted a few times. V usage is TRBV4-3 and J usage is TRBJ2-2; D not certain. Trimming removed 0 bases from V and 6 bases from J, with 8 bases in between. The CDR3 covers 14 residues. Germline lookup yields CDR1 LGHNA and CDR2 YSLEER. The chain's CDR3 is CASSQDFRPGELFF. The CDR3 DNA sequence: TGCGCCAGCAGCCAAGACTTTAGGCCCGGGGAGCTGTTTTTT.

This clonotype was seen a handful of times. This chain connects TRBV14 to TRBJ2-1, with no clear D. This CDR3 spans 15 amino acids. V gave up 1 base and J gave up 0 bases, with 7 bases separating them. CDR1 SGHDN and CDR2 FVKESK come from the germline V gene. For the CDR3, the DNA is TGTGCCAGCAGCCAAGGTGTAGGCTCCTACAATGAGCAGTTCTTC. Its translation: CASSQGVGSYNEQFF.

V and J are TRBV23-1 and TRBJ2-7; the D gene is possibly TRBD2 (5 bases). TRBV23-1 is an ORF, with its function uncertain. Between the trimmed V and J ends, which lost 0 bases and 2 bases, there was a span of 20 bases. The CDR3 has 18 amino acids. For the CDR3, the DNA is TGCGCCAGCAGTCAATCCACGAATGGCTGGAGGCGCCCCTACGAGCAGTACTTC. This translates into CASSQSTNGWRRPYEQYF.

Many counts were recorded for this clonotype. This chain connects TRBV5-1 to TRBJ2-2; D is uncertain. V was clipped by 5 bases and J by 3 bases, with 5 bases between them. Germline V gene data show CDR1 as SGHRS and CDR2 as YFSETQ. The CDR3 runs to 12 residues. The CDR3 loop is CASSQYTGELFF. In DNA, the CDR3 is TGCGCCAGCAGTCAGTACACCGGGGAGCTGTTTTTT.

V gene TRBV20-1 combines with J gene TRBJ2-3; D could derive from TRBD1 or TRBD2 (6 bases each). Trimming removed 4 bases from V and 2 bases from J, with 16 bases in between. Germline lookup yields CDR1 DFQATT and CDR2 SNEGSKA (reference sequence). The CDR3 is 15 amino acids. CDR3 loop: CSATKGGSYTDTQYF. In DNA, the CDR3 is TGCAGTGCTACTAAGGGGGGATCCTACACAGATACGCAGTATTTT.

This sequence joins TRBV6-1 and TRBJ1-1, with a weak D call TRBD1 (6 bases). The germline V gene encodes CDR1 MNHNS and CDR2 SASEGT. The CDR3 is made up of 12 amino acids. The CDR3 sequence is CPRGGSYTEAFF. CDR3 sequence (DNA): TGTCCGAGGGGGGGGTCGTACACTGAAGCTTTCTTT.

The chain couples TRBV7-2 to TRBJ2-2; 9 positions agree with TRBD1. CDR1 SGHTA and CDR2 FQGNSA come from the germline V gene. Trimming cost V 6 bases and J 3 bases; bases outside gene matches: 5. This CDR3 is 15 amino acids long. CDR3 sequence reads: CASRIRTGDTGELFF. In DNA, the CDR3 is TGTGCCAGCAGAATCAGGACAGGGGACACCGGGGAGCTGTTTTTT.

This chain joins TRBV25-1 and TRBJ1-2, with unresolved D. The ends were cut back, 1 base at V and 6 bases at J, with 12 bases in the middle. In germline, CDR1 is MGHDK, CDR2 SYGVNS. There are 14 residues in the CDR3. In nucleotides, the CDR3 is TGTGCCAGCAGTGAATGGAGAAGGACCGATGGCTACACCTTC. Its translation: CASSEWRRTDGYTF.

The rearrangement uses TRBV29-1 and TRBJ1-1, with D possibly being TRBD1 (6 bases). Deletions cut 1 base from V and 12 bases from J, with 18 bases between. Germline CDR1 reads SQVTM; CDR2 reads ANQGSEA. There are 13 residues in the CDR3. CDR3 nucleotide sequence: TGCAGCGTTGAAGGGACAGTCAATCAATGGCCTTTCTTT. Protein: CSVEGTVNQWPFF.

This clonotype was seen only a few times. CDR3 in amino acids: CASSPIAGGPQYF. The CDR3, as DNA: TGTGCCAGCAGCCCTATAGCGGGAGGCCCCCAGTACTTC. The chain joins TRBV9 to TRBJ2-7; TRBD2 matches at 10 bases. CDR1 and CDR2 (germline): SGDLS, YYNGEE. This CDR3 region has 13 residues. V dropped 4 bases and J dropped 10; count of bases not matched to a gene: 8.

The chain recombines TRBV6-5 with TRBJ2-3, with TRBD1 matching 9 bases. Germline V lookup: CDR1 MNHEY, CDR2 SVGAGI. The length of the CDR3 is 16 residues. V shed 2 bases and J 0 bases; nucleotides not matched to a gene: 3. DNA for the CDR3: TGTGCCAGCAGTTACAGGACAGGGGCCAGCACAGATACGCAGTATTTT. Encoded protein: CASSYRTGASTDTQYF.

The chain joins TRBV14 to TRBJ2-1; 8 positions agree with TRBD2. The CDR3 is 15 residues long. Germline-derived CDR1 and CDR2 are SGHDN and FVKESK. V trimming: 2 bases; J trimming: 5 bases; junction bases outside the gene matches: 5. CDR3 DNA sequence: TGTGCCAGCAGCCAAATGCCGGGGGGGAACAATGAGCAGTTCTTC. Translation gives CASSQMPGGNNEQFF.

The V gene is TRBV29-1, the J gene TRBJ2-3; D gene unclear. Germline V gene lookup returns CDR1 SQVTM and CDR2 ANQGSEA. The CDR3 runs to 13 residues. Trimming removed 7 bases from V and 1 base from J, with 12 bases in between. As DNA, the CDR3 is TGCAGCGCCCGGCAAGCTGGCACAGATACGCAGTATTTT. This sequence encodes CSARQAGTDTQYF.

The chain employs TRBV5-1 and TRBJ2-1, with 8 nucleotides matching TRBD1. Germline values: CDR1 SGHRS, CDR2 YFSETQ. The CDR3 spans 14 residues. V shed 4 bases and J 8 bases; nucleotides not matched to a gene: 8. The CDR3 DNA sequence: TGCGCCAGCAGCGACCCATCAGGGGGCGATGAGCAGTTCTTC. This encodes CASSDPSGGDEQFF. Combining the CDR3 with reference TRBV5-1 and TRBJ2-1 gives the whole variable domain KAGVTQTPRYLIKTRGQQVTLSCSPISGHRSVSWYQQTPGQGLQFLFEYFSETQRNKGNFPGRFSGRQFSNSRSEMNVSTLELGDSALYLCASSDPSGGDEQFFGPGTRLTVL.

There are a few counts of this clonotype. The V call is TRBV7-9, the J call TRBJ2-1; D remains unclear. Trimming took 7 bases from V and 5 from J, leaving 21 bases between them. The CDR3 is made up of 16 amino acids. Looked up from germline, CDR1 is SEHNR and CDR2 is FQNEAQ (reference sequence). CDR3 DNA: TGTGCCAGCATCATAGGCCGGGTTCTTACGGACAATGAGCAGTTCTTC. Its protein product is CASIIGRVLTDNEQFF.

The chain carries TRBV11-2 and TRBJ2-7; the D gene is possibly TRBD2 (7 bases). The CDR3 is 15 residues long. Germline V gene sequence: CDR1 SGHAT, CDR2 FQNNGV. V lost 4 bases and J 4 bases, leaving 17 bases between the germline ends. The CDR3 loop is CASSWGGAGRYEQYF. DNA of the CDR3: TGTGCCAGCAGCTGGGGGGGCGCGGGGAGGTACGAGCAGTACTTC.

This clonotype was picked up many times. The rearrangement links TRBV29-1 to TRBJ1-1; D perhaps matches TRBD1 (6 bases). This CDR3 comprises 14 residues. Deletions cut 3 bases from V and 5 bases from J, with 16 bases between. Germline V gene lookup returns CDR1 SQVTM and CDR2 ANQGSEA. CDR3 protein: CSVDDGTPITEAFF. CDR3 bases: TGCAGCGTTGACGATGGGACACCTATTACTGAAGCTTTCTTT.

The chain combines TRBV7-9 with TRBJ1-1, with TRBD1 matching 8 bases. The ends lost 5 bases at V and 10 bases at J; junction bases unmatched: 6. In germline, CDR1 is SEHNR, CDR2 FQNEAQ (reference sequence). The CDR3 length is 12 residues. The chain's CDR3 is CASSVLQGGAFF. As DNA, the CDR3 is TGTGCCAGCAGCGTCTTACAGGGGGGAGCTTTCTTT. The complete variable domain, with remaining parts taken from reference TRBV7-9 and TRBJ1-1, reads DTGVSQNPRHKITKRGQNVTFRCDPISEHNRLYWYRQTLGQGPEFLTYFQNEAQLEKSRLLSDRFSAERPKGSFSTLEIQRTEQGDSAMYLCASSVLQGGAFFGQGTRLTVV.

J is TRBJ2-1 and V is TRBV7-8, with TRBD2 identical over 16 bases. Germline loops: CDR1 SGHVS, CDR2 FQNEAQ. V shed 5 bases and J 12 bases; nucleotides not matched to a gene: 13. This CDR3 has 17 amino acids. DNA of the CDR3: TGTGCCAGCAGCCCAGCCGGGACTAGCGGGGGGGTTCTCGGGCAGTTCTTC. Translation gives CASSPAGTSGGVLGQFF.

This clonotype was observed a handful of times. V gene TRBV5-1 combines with J gene TRBJ1-2; 7 nucleotides align to TRBD1. Germline CDR1 and CDR2: SGHRS and YFSETQ. CDR3 length: 14 amino acids. V lost 4 bases and J lost 6; bases outside the gene matches: 9. CDR3 nucleotides: TGCGCCAGCAGCGTGACAGGGTTTGGGGATGGCTACACCTTC. Residues: CASSVTGFGDGYTF.

The chain uses TRBV10-3 and TRBJ1-1; weak D call: TRBD1 (6 bases). This CDR3 contains 14 residues. V lost 3 bases and J 3 bases, leaving 11 bases between the germline ends. CDR1 is ENHRY and CDR2 is SYGVKD in the germline V gene. The CDR3 region has the DNA TGTGCCATCAGTGAAACAGGGAGTGACACTGAAGCTTTCTTT. It is translated as CAISETGSDTEAFF.

This clonotype was counted a few times. V and J are TRBV5-6 and TRBJ1-1; D gene unclear. V gave up 2 bases and J gave up 3 bases, with 8 bases separating them. Germline assignment: CDR1 SGHDT and CDR2 YYEEEE. The CDR3 covers 13 residues. CDR3 residues: CASSFQADTEAFF. CDR3 nucleotides: TGTGCCAGCAGCTTCCAGGCCGACACTGAAGCTTTCTTT.

The chain has TRBV6-5 and TRBJ2-7; D may be TRBD2 (5 bases). Per the germline V gene, CDR1 is MNHEY and CDR2 is SVGAGI. Trimming shortened V by 2 bases and J by 2 bases, and 7 bases separated the two germline ends. The CDR3 consists of 13 residues. Here the CDR3 DNA reads TGTGCCAGCAGTTACGGGGAGACCTACGAGCAGTACTTC. Its translation: CASSYGETYEQYF.